This is a list of T cell receptor beta chains from one sample in a study of T cell responses to AZD1222 COVID-19 vaccine. Repertoires were generated with immunoSEQ multiplex PCR, while TCRdb's copy carries only in-frame clones and drops some. The profile shows 150,000 or so clones, roughly 94% of them singletons. Sequenced here: peripheral blood, sampled on day 0 of AZD1222 vaccination. These receptors all stem from an adult in good health. The CDR3 runs from the conserved cysteine through the conserved F or W. The order of the fields is J gene, V gene, CDR3 protein.

TRBJ1-6	TRBV12-1	CASSSQARDNSPLHF
TRBJ1-4	TRBV6-2/TRBV6-3	CASSSPQRTNEKLFF
TRBJ2-4	TRBV5-1	CASSFGDGGGIQYF
TRBJ2-5	TRBV5-1	CASSSFLTSGGQETQYF
TRBJ1-1	TRBV10-3	CAISGPGQGFEAFF
TRBJ2-7	TRBV4-1	CASKGSRESYEQYF
TRBJ1-2	TRBV5-1	CASCPPAGYGYTF
TRBJ1-1	TRBV4-1	CASSHPGMNTEAFF
TRBJ2-1	TRBV12-3/TRBV12-4	CASIGGAYNEQFF
TRBJ1-4	TRBV9	CASSPRLQANEKLFF
TRBJ1-6	TRBV7-5	CVRSLKTGFGSPLHF
TRBJ2-5	TRBV2	CASPRDRVIGETQYF
TRBJ2-1	TRBV18	CASSRERGRGGSYYNEQFF
TRBJ1-2	TRBV5-1	CASSPDRVEDNYGYTF
TRBJ2-1	TRBV19	CASSNSGGKNEQFF
TRBJ1-6	TRBV12-5	CASGSTGSSYNSPLHF
TRBJ1-5	TRBV10-3	CAISGTAFSNQPQHF
TRBJ1-2	TRBV28	CASRSQQGLSYGYTF
TRBJ2-1	TRBV9	CASSARGGAYNEQFF
TRBJ2-7	TRBV5-4	CASSPDRGSSYEQYF
TRBJ1-1	TRBV15	CATSRERLNTEAFF
TRBJ2-4	TRBV5-4	CASSSKNSENIQYF
TRBJ1-2	TRBV3-1/TRBV3-2	CASSRAESGYTF
TRBJ1-5	TRBV6-5	CASSYQYPNQPQHF